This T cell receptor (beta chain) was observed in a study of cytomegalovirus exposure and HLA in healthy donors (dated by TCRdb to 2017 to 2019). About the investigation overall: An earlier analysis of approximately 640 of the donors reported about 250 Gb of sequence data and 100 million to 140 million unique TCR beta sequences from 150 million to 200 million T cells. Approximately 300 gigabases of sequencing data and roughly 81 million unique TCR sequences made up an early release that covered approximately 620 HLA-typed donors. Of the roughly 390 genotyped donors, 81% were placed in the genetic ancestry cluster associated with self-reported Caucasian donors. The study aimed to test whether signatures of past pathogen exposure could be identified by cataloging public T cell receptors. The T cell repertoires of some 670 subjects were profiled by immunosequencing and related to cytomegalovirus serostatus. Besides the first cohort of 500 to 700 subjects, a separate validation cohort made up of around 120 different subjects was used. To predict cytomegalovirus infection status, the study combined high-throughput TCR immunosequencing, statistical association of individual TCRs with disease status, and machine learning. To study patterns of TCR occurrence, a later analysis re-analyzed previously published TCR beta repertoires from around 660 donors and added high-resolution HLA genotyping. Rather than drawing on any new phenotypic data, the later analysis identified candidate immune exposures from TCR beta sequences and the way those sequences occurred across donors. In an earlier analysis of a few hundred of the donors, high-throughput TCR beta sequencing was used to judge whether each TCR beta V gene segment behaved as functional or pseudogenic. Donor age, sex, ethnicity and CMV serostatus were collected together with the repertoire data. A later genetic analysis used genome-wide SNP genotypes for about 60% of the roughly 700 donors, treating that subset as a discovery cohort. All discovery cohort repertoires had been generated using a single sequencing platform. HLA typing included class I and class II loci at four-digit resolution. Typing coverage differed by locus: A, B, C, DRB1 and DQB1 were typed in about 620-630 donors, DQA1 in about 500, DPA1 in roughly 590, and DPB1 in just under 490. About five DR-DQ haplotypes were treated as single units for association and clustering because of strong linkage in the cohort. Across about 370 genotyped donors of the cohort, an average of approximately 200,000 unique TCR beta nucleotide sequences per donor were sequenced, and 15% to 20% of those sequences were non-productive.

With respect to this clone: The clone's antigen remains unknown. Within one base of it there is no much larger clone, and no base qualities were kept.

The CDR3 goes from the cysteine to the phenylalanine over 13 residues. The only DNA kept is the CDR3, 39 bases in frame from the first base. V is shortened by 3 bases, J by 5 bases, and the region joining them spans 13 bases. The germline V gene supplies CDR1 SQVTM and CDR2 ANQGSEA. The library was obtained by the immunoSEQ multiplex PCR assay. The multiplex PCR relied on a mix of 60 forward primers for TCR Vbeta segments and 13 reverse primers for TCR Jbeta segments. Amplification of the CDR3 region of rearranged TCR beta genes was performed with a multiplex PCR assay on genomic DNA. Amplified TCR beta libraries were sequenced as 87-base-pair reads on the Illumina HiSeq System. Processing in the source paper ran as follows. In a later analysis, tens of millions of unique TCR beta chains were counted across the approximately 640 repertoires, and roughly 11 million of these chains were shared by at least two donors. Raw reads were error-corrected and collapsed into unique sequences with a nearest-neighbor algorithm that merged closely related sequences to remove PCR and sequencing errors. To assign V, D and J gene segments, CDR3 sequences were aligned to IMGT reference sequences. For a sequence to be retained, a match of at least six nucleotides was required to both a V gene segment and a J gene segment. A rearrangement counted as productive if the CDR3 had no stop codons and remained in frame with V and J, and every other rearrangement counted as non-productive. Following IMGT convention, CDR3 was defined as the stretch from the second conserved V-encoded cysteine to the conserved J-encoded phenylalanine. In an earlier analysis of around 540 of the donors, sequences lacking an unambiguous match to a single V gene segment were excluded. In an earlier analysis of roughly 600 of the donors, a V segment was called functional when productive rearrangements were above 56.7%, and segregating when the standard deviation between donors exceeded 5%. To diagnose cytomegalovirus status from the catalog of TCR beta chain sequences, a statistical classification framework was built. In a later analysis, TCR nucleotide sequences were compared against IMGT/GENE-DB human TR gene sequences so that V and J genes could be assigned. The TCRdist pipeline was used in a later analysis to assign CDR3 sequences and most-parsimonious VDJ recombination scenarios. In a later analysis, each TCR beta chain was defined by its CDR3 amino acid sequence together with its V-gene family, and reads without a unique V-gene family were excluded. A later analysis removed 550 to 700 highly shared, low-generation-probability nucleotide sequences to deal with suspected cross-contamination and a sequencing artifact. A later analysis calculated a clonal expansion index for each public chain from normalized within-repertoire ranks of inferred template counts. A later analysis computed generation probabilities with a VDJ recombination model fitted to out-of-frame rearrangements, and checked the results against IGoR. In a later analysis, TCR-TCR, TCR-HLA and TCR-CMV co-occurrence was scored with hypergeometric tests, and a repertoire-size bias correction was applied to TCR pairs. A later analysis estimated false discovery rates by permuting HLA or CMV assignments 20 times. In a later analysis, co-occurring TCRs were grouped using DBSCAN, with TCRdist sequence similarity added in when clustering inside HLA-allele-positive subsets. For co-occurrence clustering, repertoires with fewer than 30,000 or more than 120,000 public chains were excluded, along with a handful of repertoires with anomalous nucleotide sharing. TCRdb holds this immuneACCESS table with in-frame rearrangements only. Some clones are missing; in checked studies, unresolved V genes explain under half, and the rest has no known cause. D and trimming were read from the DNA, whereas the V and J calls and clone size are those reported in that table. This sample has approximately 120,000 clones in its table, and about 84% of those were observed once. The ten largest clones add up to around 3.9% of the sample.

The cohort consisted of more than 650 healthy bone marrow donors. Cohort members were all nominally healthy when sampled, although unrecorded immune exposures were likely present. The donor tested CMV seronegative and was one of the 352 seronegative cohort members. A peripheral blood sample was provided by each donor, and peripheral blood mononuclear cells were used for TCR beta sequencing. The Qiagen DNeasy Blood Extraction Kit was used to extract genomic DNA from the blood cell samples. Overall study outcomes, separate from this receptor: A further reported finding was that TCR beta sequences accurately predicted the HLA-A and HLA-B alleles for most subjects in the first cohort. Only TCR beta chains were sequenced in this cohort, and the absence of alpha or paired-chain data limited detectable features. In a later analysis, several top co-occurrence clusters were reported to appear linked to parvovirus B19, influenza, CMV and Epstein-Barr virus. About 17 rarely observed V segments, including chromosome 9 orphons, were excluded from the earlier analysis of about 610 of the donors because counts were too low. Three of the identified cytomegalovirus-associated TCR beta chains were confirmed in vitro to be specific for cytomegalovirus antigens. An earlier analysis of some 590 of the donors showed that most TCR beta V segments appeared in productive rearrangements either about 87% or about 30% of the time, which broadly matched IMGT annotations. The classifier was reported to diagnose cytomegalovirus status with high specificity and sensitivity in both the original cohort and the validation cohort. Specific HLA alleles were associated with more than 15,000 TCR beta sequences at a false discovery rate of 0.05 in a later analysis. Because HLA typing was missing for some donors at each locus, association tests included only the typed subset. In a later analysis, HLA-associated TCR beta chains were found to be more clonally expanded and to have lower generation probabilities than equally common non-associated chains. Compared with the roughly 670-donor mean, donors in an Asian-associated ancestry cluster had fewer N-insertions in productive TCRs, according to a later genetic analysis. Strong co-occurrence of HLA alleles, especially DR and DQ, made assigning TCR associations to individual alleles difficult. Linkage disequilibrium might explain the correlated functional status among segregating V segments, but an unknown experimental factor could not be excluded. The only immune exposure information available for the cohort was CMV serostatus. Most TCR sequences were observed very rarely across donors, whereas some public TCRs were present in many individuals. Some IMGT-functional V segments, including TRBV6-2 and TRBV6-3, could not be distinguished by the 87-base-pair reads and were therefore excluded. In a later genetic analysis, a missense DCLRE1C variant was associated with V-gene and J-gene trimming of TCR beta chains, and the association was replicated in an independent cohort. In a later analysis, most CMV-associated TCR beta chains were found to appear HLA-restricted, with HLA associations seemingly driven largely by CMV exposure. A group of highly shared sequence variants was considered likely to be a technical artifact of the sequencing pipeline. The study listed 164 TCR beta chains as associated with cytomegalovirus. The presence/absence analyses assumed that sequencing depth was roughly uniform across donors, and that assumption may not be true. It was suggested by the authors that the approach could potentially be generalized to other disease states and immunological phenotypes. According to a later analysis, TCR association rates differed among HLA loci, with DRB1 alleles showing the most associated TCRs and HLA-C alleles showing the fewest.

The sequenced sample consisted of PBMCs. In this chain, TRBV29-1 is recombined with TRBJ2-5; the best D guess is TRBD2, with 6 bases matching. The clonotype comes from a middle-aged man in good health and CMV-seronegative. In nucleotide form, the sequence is TGCAGCGTTGATCGGGGGTTCAAGGAGACCCAGTACTTC. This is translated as CSVDRGFKETQYF.